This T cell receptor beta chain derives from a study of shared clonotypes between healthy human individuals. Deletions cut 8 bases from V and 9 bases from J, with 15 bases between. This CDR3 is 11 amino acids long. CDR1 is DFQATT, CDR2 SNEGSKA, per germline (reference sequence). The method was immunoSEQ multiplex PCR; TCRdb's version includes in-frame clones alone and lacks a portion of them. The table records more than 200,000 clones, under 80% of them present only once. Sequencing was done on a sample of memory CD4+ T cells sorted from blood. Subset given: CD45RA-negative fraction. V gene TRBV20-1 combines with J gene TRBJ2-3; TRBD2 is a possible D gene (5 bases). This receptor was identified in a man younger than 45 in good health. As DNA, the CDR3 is TGCAGTCTGCGAAGCCGAGGGACGCAGTATTTT. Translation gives CSLRSRGTQYF.